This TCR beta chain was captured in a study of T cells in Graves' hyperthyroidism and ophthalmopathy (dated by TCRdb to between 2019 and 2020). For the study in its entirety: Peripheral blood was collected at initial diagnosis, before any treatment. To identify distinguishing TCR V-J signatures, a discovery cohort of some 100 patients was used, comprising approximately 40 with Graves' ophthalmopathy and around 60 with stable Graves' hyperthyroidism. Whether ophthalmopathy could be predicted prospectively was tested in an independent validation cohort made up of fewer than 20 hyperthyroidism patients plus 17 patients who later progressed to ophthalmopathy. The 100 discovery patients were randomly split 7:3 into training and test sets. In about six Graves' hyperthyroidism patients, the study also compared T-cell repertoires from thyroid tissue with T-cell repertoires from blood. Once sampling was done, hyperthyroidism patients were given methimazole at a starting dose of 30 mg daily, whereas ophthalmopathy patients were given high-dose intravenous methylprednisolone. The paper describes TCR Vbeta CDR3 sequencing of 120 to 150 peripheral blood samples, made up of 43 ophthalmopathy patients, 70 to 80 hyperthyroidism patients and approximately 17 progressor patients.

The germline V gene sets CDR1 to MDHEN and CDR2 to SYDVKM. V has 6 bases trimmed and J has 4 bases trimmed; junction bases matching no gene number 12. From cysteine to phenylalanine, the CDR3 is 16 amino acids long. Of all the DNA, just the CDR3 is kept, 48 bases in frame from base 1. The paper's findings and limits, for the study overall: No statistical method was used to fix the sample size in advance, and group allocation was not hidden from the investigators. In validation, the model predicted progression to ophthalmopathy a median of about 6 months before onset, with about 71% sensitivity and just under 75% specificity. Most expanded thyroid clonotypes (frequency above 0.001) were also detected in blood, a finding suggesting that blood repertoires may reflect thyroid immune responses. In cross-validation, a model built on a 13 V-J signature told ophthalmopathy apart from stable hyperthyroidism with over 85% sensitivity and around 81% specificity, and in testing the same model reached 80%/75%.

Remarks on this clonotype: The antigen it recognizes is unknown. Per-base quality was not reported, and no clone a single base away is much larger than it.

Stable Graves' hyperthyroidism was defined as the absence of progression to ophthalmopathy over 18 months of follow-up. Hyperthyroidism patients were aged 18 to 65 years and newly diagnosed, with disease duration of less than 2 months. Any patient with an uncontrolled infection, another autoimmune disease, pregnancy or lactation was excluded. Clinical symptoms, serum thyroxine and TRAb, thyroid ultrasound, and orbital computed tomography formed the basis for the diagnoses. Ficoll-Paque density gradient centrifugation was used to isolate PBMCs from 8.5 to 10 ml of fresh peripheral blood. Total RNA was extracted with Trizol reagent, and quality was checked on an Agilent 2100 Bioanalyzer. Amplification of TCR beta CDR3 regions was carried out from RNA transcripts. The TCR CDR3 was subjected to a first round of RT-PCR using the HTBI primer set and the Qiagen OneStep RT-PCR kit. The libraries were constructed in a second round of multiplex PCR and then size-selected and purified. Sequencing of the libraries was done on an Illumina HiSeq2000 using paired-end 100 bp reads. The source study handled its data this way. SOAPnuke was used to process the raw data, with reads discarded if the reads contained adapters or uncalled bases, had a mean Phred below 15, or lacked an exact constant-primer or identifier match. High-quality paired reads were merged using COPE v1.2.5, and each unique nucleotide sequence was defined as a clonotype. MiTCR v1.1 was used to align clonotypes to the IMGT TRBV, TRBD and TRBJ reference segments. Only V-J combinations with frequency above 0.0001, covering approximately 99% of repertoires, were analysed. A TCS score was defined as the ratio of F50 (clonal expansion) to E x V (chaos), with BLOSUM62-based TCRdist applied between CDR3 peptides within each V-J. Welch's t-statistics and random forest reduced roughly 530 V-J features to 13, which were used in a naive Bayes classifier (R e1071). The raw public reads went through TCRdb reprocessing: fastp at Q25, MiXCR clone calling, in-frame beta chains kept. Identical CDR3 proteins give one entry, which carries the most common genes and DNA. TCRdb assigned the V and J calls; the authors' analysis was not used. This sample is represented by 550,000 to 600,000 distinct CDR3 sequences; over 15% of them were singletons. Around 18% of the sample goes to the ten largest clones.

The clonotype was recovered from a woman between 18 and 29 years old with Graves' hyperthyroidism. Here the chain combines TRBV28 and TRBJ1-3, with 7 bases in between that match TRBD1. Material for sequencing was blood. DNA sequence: TGTGCCAGCAGCTCGCCCGGGACAGCAACCGGAAACACCATATATTTT. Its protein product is CASSSPGTATGNTIYF.